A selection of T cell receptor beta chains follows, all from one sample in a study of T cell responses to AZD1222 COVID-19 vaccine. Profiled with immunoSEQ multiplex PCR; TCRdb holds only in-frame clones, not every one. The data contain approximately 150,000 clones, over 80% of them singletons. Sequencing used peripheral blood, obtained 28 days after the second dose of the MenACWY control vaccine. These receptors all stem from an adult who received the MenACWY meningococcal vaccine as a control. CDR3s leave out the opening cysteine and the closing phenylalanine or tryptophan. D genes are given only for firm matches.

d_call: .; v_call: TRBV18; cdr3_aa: ASSTRQEHTGELF
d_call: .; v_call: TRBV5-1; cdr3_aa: ASSLDRELYEQY
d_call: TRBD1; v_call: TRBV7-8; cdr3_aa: ASSHTGGFTYEQY
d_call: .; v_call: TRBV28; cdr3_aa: ASSARTATNEKLF
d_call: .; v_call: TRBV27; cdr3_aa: ASRKRGRGETQY
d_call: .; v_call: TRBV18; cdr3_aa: ASSPRTRGDDEQF
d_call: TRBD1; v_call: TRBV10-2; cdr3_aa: ASRWGTGGQETQY
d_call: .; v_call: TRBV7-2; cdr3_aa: ASSPGLGSGNTIY
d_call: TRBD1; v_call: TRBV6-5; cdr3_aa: ASSSAGGGYEQF
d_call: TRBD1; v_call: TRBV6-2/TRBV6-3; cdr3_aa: ASSYTTGGNEQF
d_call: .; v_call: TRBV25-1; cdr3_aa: ASSAPGDTEAF
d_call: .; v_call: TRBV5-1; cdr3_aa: ASSKTGSEQY
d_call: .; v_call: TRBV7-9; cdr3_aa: ASSLGQNTGELF
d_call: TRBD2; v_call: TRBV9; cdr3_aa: ASSTNVAGTYNEQF
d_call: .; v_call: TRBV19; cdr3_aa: ASSISSGRPGYT
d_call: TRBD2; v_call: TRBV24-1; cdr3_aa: ATSDSGLAGNTGELF
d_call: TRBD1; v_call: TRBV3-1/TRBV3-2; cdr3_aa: ASSRFMGQDYEQY
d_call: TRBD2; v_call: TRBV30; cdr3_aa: AWSGGSGRGKEQY
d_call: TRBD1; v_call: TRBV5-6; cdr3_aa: ASSEGQGGTEAF
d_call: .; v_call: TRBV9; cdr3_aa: ASSVVSRGDTEQF
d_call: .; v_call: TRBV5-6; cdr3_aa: ASSPRVRETQY
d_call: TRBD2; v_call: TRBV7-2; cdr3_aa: ASSLGEGTYNEQF
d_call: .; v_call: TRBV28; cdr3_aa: ASRAPAGGYT
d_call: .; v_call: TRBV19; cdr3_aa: ASSLRDLTYEQY
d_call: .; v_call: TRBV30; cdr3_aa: ASTGTVNSPLH
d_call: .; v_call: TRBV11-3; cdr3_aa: ASSSGTGLTSTDTQY
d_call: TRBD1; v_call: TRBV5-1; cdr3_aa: ASSPTGTDTEAF
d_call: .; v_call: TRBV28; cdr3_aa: ASRTPGNTIY
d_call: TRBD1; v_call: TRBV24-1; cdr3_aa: ATSDSGTGGHNEQF
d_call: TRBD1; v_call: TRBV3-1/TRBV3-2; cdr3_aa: ASSQGQGNTEAF
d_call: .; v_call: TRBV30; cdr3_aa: AWSGGRHQPQH
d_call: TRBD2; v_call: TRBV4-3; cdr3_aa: ASSQELAGAGYYEQY
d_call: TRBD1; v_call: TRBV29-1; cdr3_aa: SVAETGTGSSYEQY
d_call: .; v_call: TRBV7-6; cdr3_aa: ASSPLGVRETQY
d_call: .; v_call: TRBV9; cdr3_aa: ASSVDPHSGGTQY
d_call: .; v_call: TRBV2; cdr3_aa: ASSENRPNTGELF
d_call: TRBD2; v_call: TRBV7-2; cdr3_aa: ASSPGLAEAYEQY
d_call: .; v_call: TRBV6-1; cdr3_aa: ASSEHTLTYT
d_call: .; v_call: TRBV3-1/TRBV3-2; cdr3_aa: ASSQAGTEAF
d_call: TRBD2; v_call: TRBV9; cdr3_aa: ASSLDGTSSYNEQF
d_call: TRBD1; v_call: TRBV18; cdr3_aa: ASSLTGAGRGANVLT
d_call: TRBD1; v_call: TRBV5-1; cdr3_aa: ASSLGAGQGTGELF
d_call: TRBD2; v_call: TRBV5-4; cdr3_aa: ASSFFSGRARLSYEQY
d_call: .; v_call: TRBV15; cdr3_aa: ATSLGVTGSDEQY
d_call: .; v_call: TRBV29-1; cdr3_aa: SVEQGPSGELF
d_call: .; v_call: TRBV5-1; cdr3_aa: ASSLGQTNEQF
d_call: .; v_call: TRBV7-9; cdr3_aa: ASSLVGYNEQF
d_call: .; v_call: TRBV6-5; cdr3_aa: ASSYSGRYT
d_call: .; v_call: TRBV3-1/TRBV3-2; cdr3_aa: ASSAFSGSGYGEQF
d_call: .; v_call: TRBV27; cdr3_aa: ASGGWSSGNTIY
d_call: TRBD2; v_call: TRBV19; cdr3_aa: ASSRDTSGRAHEQF
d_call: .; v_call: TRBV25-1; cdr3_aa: ASQMGTEAF